This is a list of T cell receptor beta chains from one sample in a study of a mutant IDH1 vaccine in newly diagnosed glioma. No antigen is known for these receptors. Produced via immunoSEQ multiplex PCR; TCRdb's table is partial and in-frame only. Of approximately 50,000 clones listed, about 87% are singletons. The specimen was PBMCs, collected from a glioma patient whose treatment included an IDH1 peptide vaccine. These receptors originate from a man in his forties with glioma. Both conserved end residues are part of each CDR3. D genes are given only for firm matches. Expanded clones are given a class, and other clones once, few, many or no size at all.

>.|TRBJ1-3|TRBV27|TRBD1
TGTGCCAGCAGCCAGACAGGGGGAAAAAGAAACACCATATATTTT
CASSQTGGKRNTIYF
>.|TRBJ1-4|TRBV18|.
TGTGCCAGCTCTCGCCGATTGGATGAAAAACTGTTTTTT
CASSRRLDEKLFF
>.|TRBJ2-5|TRBV9|TRBD2
TGTGCCAGCAGCGTACTAGCGGGTAGTGGAGAGACCCAGTACTTC
CASSVLAGSGETQYF
>.|TRBJ2-7|TRBV28|.
TGTGCCAGCAGTCCGAGCGGGGACAGAGCCTACGAGCAGTACTTC
CASSPSGDRAYEQYF
>.|TRBJ2-7|TRBV5-6|TRBD2
TGTGCCAGCAGCCCTGGGGAGGGGCTAAACTACGAGCAGTACTTC
CASSPGEGLNYEQYF
>.|TRBJ1-2|TRBV6-5|TRBD1
TGTGCCAGCAGTTACTCAGGTGGACAGGGCTCATATGGCTACACCTTC
CASSYSGGQGSYGYTF
>.|TRBJ2-1|TRBV19|.
TGTGCCAGTACTCAAAGGGTATCCTACAATGAGCAGTTCTTC
CASTQRVSYNEQFF
>.|TRBJ2-3|TRBV29-1|.
TGCAGCGTTGCCGTCGGTTGGGGTGCGAGAGATACGCAGTATTTT
CSVAVGWGARDTQYF
>.|TRBJ2-2|TRBV19|TRBD2
TGTGCCAGTAGCAGTGTGCTAGCGGGAGGCGCCGGGGAGCTGTTTTTT
CASSSVLAGGAGELFF
>once|TRBJ2-5|TRBV19|.
TGTGCCAGTAGCCTTAGCGGGACAGGGCAAGAGACCCAGTACTTC
CASSLSGTGQETQYF
>.|TRBJ2-1|TRBV9|TRBD1
TGTGCCAGCAGCAGGCGACAGGGATGGGATGAGCAGTTCTTC
CASSRRQGWDEQFF
>.|TRBJ2-2|TRBV7-2|TRBD2
TGTGCCAGCAGCGTTGAGGCTAGCGGATACGCGAACACCGGGGAGCTGTTTTTT
CASSVEASGYANTGELFF
>.|TRBJ2-3|TRBV5-4|.
TGTGCCAGCAGCTTGGGAGGTCGGTCCGATACGCAGTATTTT
CASSLGGRSDTQYF
>.|TRBJ2-5|TRBV6-6|.
TGTGCCAGCACAGCATTGGAGACCCAGTACTTC
CASTALETQYF
>.|TRBJ2-5|TRBV18|.
TGTGCCAGCTCACCCATGTTCCAAGAGACCCAGTACTTC
CASSPMFQETQYF
>.|TRBJ1-5|TRBV7-2|TRBD1
TGTGCCAGCAGCTTAGTGGGGACAGAACCATATCAGCCCCAGCATTTT
CASSLVGTEPYQPQHF
>.|TRBJ1-4|TRBV15|.
TGTGCCACCAGCAGAGATGACGGAAAACTGTTTTTT
CATSRDDGKLFF
>.|TRBJ1-1|TRBV18|.
TGTGCCACCCGCCCCCTGGGGGCGCCCACTGAAGCTTTCTTT
CATRPLGAPTEAFF
>.|TRBJ1-2|TRBV4-3|TRBD1
TGCGCCAGCAGCCAGGGGACAGGGGGGGACTATGGCTACACCTTC
CASSQGTGGDYGYTF
>.|TRBJ2-1|TRBV28|TRBD2
TGTGCCAGCACCCAGGGAGGGACCCCCTATGAGCAGTTCTTC
CASTQGGTPYEQFF
>.|TRBJ2-2|TRBV27|TRBD2
TGTGCCAGCGGGCAAGGACTAGCGGTAAACACCGGGGAGCTGTTTTTT
CASGQGLAVNTGELFF
>.|TRBJ1-2|TRBV2|.
TGTGCCAGCAGTGATGGAGGGCGCCGGGTTAGCTATGGCTACACCTTC
CASSDGGRRVSYGYTF
>.|TRBJ2-3|TRBV2|.
TGTGCCAGCACGCGGGACCCCTTGGATACGCAGTATTTT
CASTRDPLDTQYF
>.|TRBJ2-5|TRBV7-9|TRBD2
TGTGCCAGCAGCTTAGTGGCTAGCGGGGGTCAAGAGACCCAGTACTTC
CASSLVASGGQETQYF